A single sample is the source of the 27 T cell receptor beta chains below, sequenced in a study of vaccination effects on CD4 cells after COVID-19. The assay was immunoSEQ multiplex PCR, and TCRdb's table has in-frame clones only and misses some. The repertoire holds tens of thousands of clones, with about four fifths as singletons. ViraFEST assay sequencing came after antigen-specific CD4+ T cells were expanded with viral peptide pools. Culture proceeded for 10 days, and CD4+ T cells were then isolated. Vaccinees lacked prior SARS-CoV-2 infection and tested negative for nucleocapsid antibodies. Their antigens remain unidentified. The sequencing used CD4+ T cells from PBMCs cultured with HCoV-NL63 spike peptides, collected before COVID-19 vaccination. The receptors derive from a human donor who received a COVID-19 vaccine.

The genes are TRBV5-1 and TRBJ1-2, with D tentatively TRBD1 (6 bases). CDR1 is SGHRS and CDR2 is YFSETQ in the germline V gene. Trimming stripped 4 bases from V and 2 bases from J, with 12 bases between. CDR3 length: 14 residues. CDR3 DNA: TGCGCCAGCAGCATATCGGACAGAAACTATGGCTACACCTTC. It specifies CASSISDRNYGYTF.

The rearrangement joins TRBV2 to TRBJ2-2; D gene uncertain. Trimming cost V 8 bases and J 0 bases, with 10 bases left between them. Germline CDR1 and CDR2: SNHLY and FYNNEI. The CDR3 has 14 amino acids. The CDR3 is CASYHDANTGELFF. The CDR3 region has the DNA TGTGCCAGCTATCACGACGCGAACACCGGGGAGCTGTTTTTT.

The rearrangement joins TRBV7-2 to TRBJ1-5; 11 bases fit TRBD1. After removal of 1 base from V and 7 bases from J, the junction contained 6 bases not matched to a gene. Germline CDR1 reads SGHTA; CDR2 reads FQGNSA. There are 16 residues in the CDR3. This CDR3 is CASSLVGTGGGQPQHF. DNA of the CDR3: TGTGCCAGCAGCTTAGTAGGGACAGGGGGAGGCCAGCCCCAGCATTTT.

The chain uses TRBV19 and TRBJ2-3, with D perhaps matching TRBD2 (6 bases). The CDR3 covers 15 residues. Germline values: CDR1 LNHDA, CDR2 SQIVND (reference sequence). Trimming took off 5 bases at V and 5 bases at J, with 17 bases between the two ends. CDR3 DNA sequence: TGTGCCAGTAGTTGGGACTTCGTACCGGGAGATACGCAGTATTTT. Translation: CASSWDFVPGDTQYF.

The chain couples TRBV24-1 to TRBJ1-4; the D gene is possibly TRBD1 (6 bases). From germline, CDR1 is KGHDR and CDR2 SFDVKD. V lost 9 bases, J lost 2 bases, and 15 bases lay in between. This CDR3 is 15 amino acids long. Here the CDR3 DNA reads TGTGCCACCTCTGAGGGGGTAGGGACTAATGAAAAACTGTTTTTT. This codes for CATSEGVGTNEKLFF.

Only one count was recorded for this clone. This rearrangement joins TRBV7-8 to TRBJ1-2; the D gene is possibly TRBD1 (5 bases). The CDR3 covers 17 residues. The V gene's germline CDR1 is SGHVS and CDR2 FQNEAQ. Trimming shortened V by 0 bases and J by 1 base, and 15 bases separated the two germline ends. CDR3 region: CASSLAGRGSFNYGYTF. The CDR3, as DNA: TGTGCCAGCAGCTTAGCGGGTCGGGGGTCTTTTAACTATGGCTACACCTTC.

This clone was picked up a small number of times. This chain connects TRBV15 to TRBJ1-5; D gene unclear. Trimming removed 6 bases at V and 0 bases at J, with 6 bases between. The CDR3 extends over 13 amino acids. Per germline, CDR1 LNHNV and CDR2 YYDKDF (reference sequence). The CDR3 nucleotides read TGTGCCACCAGTAGATTTAGCAATCAGCCCCAGCATTTT. As protein: CATSRFSNQPQHF.

The chain couples TRBV9 to TRBJ1-2, with no clear D. Trimming removed 1 base from V and 3 bases from J, with 13 bases in between. The CDR3 has 15 residues. Germline CDR1 and CDR2: SGDLS and YYNGEE. CDR3 sequence: CASSVTVVMDYGYTF. The CDR3 DNA sequence: TGTGCCAGCAGCGTAACGGTGGTTATGGACTATGGCTACACCTTC. Based on the CDR3 plus reference TRBV9 and TRBJ1-2, the full variable domain is DSGVTQTPKHLITATGQRVTLRCSPRSGDLSVYWYQQSLDQGLQFLIQYYNGEERAKGNILERFSAQQFPDLHSELNLSSLELGDSALYFCASSVTVVMDYGYTFGSGTRLTVV.

This clone was seen just once. The gene calls are TRBV11-3 and TRBJ2-2, with D possibly being TRBD2 (6 bases). V was cut by 3 bases and J by 5 bases, with 10 bases left in between. The CDR3 runs 14 residues. Germline V gene sequence: CDR1 SGHNT, CDR2 YENEEA. This chain's CDR3 is CASSLGTLTGELFF. In DNA form, the CDR3 reads TGTGCCAGCAGCTTGGGGACTTTGACCGGGGAGCTGTTTTTT.

The chain joins TRBV3-1 (or the pseudogene TRBV3-2) to TRBJ2-1; D may be TRBD2 (6 bases). The CDR3 covers 12 residues. The V end was cut by 10 bases, the J end by 6 bases, with 13 bases between. Germline-derived CDR1 and CDR2 are LGHDT and YNNKEL (reference sequence). CDR3 protein: CATGQRANEQFF. CDR3 in DNA: TGTGCCACCGGGCAGCGGGCCAATGAGCAGTTCTTC.

This clone was counted once. This chain connects TRBV6-5 to TRBJ1-1; D gene uncertain. CDR1 MNHEY and CDR2 SVGAGI come from the germline V gene. V was shortened by 7 bases and J by 4 bases, with 13 bases between the two germline ends. This CDR3 contains 13 residues. The CDR3, as DNA: TGTGCCAGCATTAACCCTGCTCGCACTGAAGCTTTCTTT. As protein: CASINPARTEAFF.

The CDR3 coding sequence is TGTGCCCAAGACTTAGGAGAAGGGCACGAGCAGTACGTC. Protein product: CAQDLGEGHEQYV. This sequence joins TRBV28 and TRBJ2-7; D gene uncertain. V lost 11 bases, J lost 5 bases, and 19 bases lay in between. Looked up from germline, CDR1 is MDHEN and CDR2 is SYDVKM. The CDR3 spans 13 residues.

This clone was seen a few times. The gene calls are TRBV11-2 and TRBJ2-7, with TRBD1 matching 9 bases. V shed 5 bases and J 4 bases; nucleotides not matched to a gene: 6. The CDR3 is 14 residues long. The germline V gene encodes CDR1 SGHAT and CDR2 FQNNGV. The CDR3 region has the DNA TGTGCCAGCAGCGCAGGGACAGGGATTTACGAGCAGTACGTC. This gives the protein CASSAGTGIYEQYV.

The V and J genes are TRBV7-3 and TRBJ2-1; no clear D gene. Per germline, CDR1 SGHTA and CDR2 FQGTGA. The CDR3 length is 11 residues. V was trimmed by 3 bases and J by 5 bases, leaving 2 bases between them. The DNA for the CDR3 is TGTGCCAGCAGCTTGAACAATGAGCAGTTCTTC. As protein: CASSLNNEQFF.

This clone appeared a few times. The chain carries TRBV6-5 and TRBJ1-3; D is unclear. The germline V gene encodes CDR1 MNHEY and CDR2 SVGAGI. V was shortened by 5 bases and J by 7 bases, with 15 bases between the two germline ends. The CDR3 covers 14 residues. CDR3 DNA sequence: TGTGCCAGCAGTCCCCTCCCCTCGGGGAACACCATATATTTT. It yields the protein CASSPLPSGNTIYF.

The chain has TRBV11-3 and TRBJ2-5, with 10 positions matching TRBD1. V trimming: 2 bases; J trimming: 4 bases; junction bases outside the gene matches: 13. The CDR3 totals 18 residues. Germline values: CDR1 SGHNT, CDR2 YENEEA. CDR3 nucleotide sequence: TGTGCCAGCAGCTTAACGACAGGGGGCGCGAGTGTCGGAGAGACCCAGTACTTC. Protein sequence: CASSLTTGGASVGETQYF.

This clone was seen more than once but under ten times. The V and J genes are TRBV5-1 and TRBJ2-2; D unclear. V was pared by 0 bases and J by 3 bases, with 12 bases between. CDR1 SGHRS and CDR2 YFSETQ come from the germline V gene. This CDR3 contains 16 residues. CDR3 DNA sequence: TGCGCCAGCAGCTTGGTTGGGTCCAAGGACACCGGGGAGCTGTTTTTT. This encodes CASSLVGSKDTGELFF.

This clone has only one observation. The genes are TRBV12-3 or TRBV12-4 and TRBJ1-1, with D unclear. This CDR3 is built from 12 residues. Trimming removed 6 bases from V and 3 bases from J, with 8 bases in between. CDR3 residues: CASRPSYTEAFF. CDR3 bases: TGTGCCAGCAGACCCTCGTACACTGAAGCTTTCTTT.

This chain connects TRBV5-1 to TRBJ2-5, with D possibly called TRBD1 or TRBD2 (5 bases each). The CDR3 is made up of 14 amino acids. The V and J ends lost 6 bases and 4 bases respectively, with 16 bases between them. Germline-derived CDR1 and CDR2 are SGHRS and YFSETQ. CDR3 residues: CASTQGTPRETQYF. CDR3 coding DNA: TGCGCCAGCACCCAAGGGACCCCAAGAGAGACCCAGTACTTC.

The chain recombines TRBV12-3 or TRBV12-4 with TRBJ2-2; D unresolved. This CDR3 region has 11 residues. Trimming removed 3 bases at V and 6 bases at J, with 2 bases between. The CDR3 region is CASSFSGELFF. DNA of the CDR3: TGTGCCAGCAGTTTCTCCGGGGAGCTGTTTTTT.

This clone was counted only a few times. The rearrangement uses TRBV30 and TRBJ1-1; D is unclear. The V end was cut by 0 bases, the J end by 1 base, with 6 bases between. The CDR3 totals 13 residues. Germline loops: CDR1 GTSNPN, CDR2 SVGIG (reference sequence). This CDR3 reads CAWSVPWNTEAFF. In DNA, the CDR3 is TGTGCCTGGAGTGTACCTTGGAACACTGAAGCTTTCTTT. The whole variable domain, remainder taken from reference TRBV30 and TRBJ1-1, is SQTIHQWPATLVQPVGSPLSLECTVEGTSNPNLYWYRQAAGRGLQLLFYSVGIGQISSEVPQNLSASRPQDRQFILSSKKLLLSDSGFYLCAWSVPWNTEAFFGQGTRLTVV.

The V and J genes are TRBV6-5 and TRBJ1-3; maybe TRBD1 (6 bases). The CDR3 has 14 residues. Trimming pared 6 bases from V and 0 bases from J, leaving 9 bases between. The germline gives CDR1 MNHEY, CDR2 SVGAGI. The CDR3 coding sequence is TGTGCCAGCAGACAGGGTGGCTCTGGAAACACCATATATTTT. Amino acids: CASRQGGSGNTIYF.

The chain employs TRBV19 and TRBJ2-3; no definite D call. Per germline, CDR1 LNHDA and CDR2 SQIVND (reference sequence). Trimming took 8 bases from V and 2 from J, leaving 11 bases between them. The CDR3 is made up of 13 amino acids. The CDR3 nucleotides read TGTGCCAGTGCCAGTGTCCCCACAGATACGCAGTATTTT. Translating gives CASASVPTDTQYF.

The chain carries TRBV6-5 and TRBJ2-5, with a tentative D call TRBD2 (5 bases). The CDR3 totals 15 residues. The germline CDR1 and CDR2 sequences are MNHEY and SVGAGI. V was cut by 10 bases and J by 2 bases, with 20 bases left in between. The CDR3 loop reads CATRERRPQQETQYF. CDR3 nucleotide sequence: TGTGCCACCCGAGAGCGGAGGCCACAACAAGAGACCCAGTACTTC.

Concerning this clone itself: Other DNA sequences of this sample code for an identical CDR3. This chain connects TRBV28 to TRBJ1-2; D possibly corresponds to TRBD1 (5 bases). CDR3 length equals 12 residues. Trimming cost V 5 bases and J 4 bases, with 8 bases left between them. CDR1 is MDHEN, CDR2 SYDVKM, per germline. The CDR3 nucleotides are TGTGCCAGCAGTCTAAGGGGCTATGGCTACACCTTC. Its translation: CASSLRGYGYTF.

This clone is a singleton in its sample. CDR3 amino acids: CASSSGTGANYGYTF. CDR3 DNA sequence: TGTGCCAGCAGTTCAGGGACAGGGGCAAACTATGGCTACACCTTC. V usage is TRBV27 and J usage is TRBJ1-2, with 10 bases aligning to TRBD1. CDR1 and CDR2 from the germline V gene are MNHEY and SMNVEV (reference sequence). The V and J ends lost 4 bases and 2 bases, in that order; junction bases with no gene match: 4. The CDR3 sequence is 15 residues long.

For this clone: Distinct nucleotide sequences in the sample also encode this CDR3. The V call is TRBV7-9, the J call TRBJ1-1; no clear D. Germline CDR1 SEHNR, CDR2 FQNEAQ (reference sequence). CDR3 size: 13 residues. The ends were cut back, 1 base at V and 5 bases at J, with 8 bases in the middle. CDR3 residues: CASSLGGGTEAFF. The CDR3, as DNA: TGTGCCAGCAGCTTAGGGGGTGGTACTGAAGCTTTCTTT.